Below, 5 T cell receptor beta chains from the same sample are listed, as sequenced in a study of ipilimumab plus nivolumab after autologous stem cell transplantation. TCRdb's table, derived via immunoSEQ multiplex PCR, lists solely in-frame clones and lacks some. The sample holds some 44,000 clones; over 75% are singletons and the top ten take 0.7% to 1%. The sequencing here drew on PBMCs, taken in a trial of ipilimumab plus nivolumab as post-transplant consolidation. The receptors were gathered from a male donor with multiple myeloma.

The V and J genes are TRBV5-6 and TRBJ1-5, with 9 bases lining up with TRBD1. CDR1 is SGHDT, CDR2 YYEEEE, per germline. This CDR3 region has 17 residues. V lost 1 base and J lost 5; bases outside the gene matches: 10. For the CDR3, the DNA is TGTGCCAGCAGCTTGAGGTCCGGGACAGGGTCTGATCAGCCCCAGCATTTT. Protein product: CASSLRSGTGSDQPQHF. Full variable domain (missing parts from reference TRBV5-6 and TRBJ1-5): DAGVTQSPTHLIKTRGQQVTLRCSPKSGHDTVSWYQQALGQGPQFIFQYYEEEERQRGNFPDRFSGHQFPNYSSELNVNALLLGDSALYLCASSLRSGTGSDQPQHFGDGTRLSIL.

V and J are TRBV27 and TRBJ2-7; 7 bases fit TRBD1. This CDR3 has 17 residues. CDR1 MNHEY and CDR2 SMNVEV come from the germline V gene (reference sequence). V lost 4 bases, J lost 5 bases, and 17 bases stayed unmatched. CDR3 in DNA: TGTGCCAGCAGTTCCCGACAGGGTTGGGGGTGGGGGAACGAGCAGTACTTC. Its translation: CASSSRQGWGWGNEQYF.

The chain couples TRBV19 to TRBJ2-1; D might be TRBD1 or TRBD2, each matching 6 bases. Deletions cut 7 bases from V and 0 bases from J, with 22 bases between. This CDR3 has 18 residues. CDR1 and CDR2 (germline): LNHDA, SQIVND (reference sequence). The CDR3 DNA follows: TGTGCCAGTACACCATGGGGGCTGGGGAGGAGCTCCTACAATGAGCAGTTCTTC. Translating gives CASTPWGLGRSSYNEQFF.

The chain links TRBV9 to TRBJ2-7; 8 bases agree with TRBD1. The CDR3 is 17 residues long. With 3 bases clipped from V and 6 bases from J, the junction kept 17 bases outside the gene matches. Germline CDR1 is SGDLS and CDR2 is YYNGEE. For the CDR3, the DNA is TGTGCCAGCAGCGCCCCACCGGGACAGGCTATGTCAGGCGAGCAGTACTTC. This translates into CASSAPPGQAMSGEQYF.

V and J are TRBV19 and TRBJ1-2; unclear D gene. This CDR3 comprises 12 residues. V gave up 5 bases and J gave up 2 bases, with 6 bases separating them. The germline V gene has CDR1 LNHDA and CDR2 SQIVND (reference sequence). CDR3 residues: CASSVRNYGYTF. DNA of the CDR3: TGTGCCAGTAGTGTCAGGAACTATGGCTACACCTTC.